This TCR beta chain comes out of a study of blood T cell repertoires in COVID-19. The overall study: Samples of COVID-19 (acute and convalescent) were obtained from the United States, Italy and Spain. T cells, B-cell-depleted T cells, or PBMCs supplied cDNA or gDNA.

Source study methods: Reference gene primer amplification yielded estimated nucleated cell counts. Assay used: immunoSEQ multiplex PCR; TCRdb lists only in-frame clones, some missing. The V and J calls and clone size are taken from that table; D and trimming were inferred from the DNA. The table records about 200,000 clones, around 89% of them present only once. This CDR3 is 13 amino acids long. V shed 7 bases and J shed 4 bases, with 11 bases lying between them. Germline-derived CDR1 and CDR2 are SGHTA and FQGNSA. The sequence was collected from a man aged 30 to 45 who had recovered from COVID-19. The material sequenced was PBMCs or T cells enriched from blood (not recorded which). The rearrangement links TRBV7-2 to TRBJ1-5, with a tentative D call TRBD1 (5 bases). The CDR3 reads CASTEPGNQPQHF. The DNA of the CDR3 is TGTGCCAGCACCGAACCAGGGAATCAGCCCCAGCATTTT.